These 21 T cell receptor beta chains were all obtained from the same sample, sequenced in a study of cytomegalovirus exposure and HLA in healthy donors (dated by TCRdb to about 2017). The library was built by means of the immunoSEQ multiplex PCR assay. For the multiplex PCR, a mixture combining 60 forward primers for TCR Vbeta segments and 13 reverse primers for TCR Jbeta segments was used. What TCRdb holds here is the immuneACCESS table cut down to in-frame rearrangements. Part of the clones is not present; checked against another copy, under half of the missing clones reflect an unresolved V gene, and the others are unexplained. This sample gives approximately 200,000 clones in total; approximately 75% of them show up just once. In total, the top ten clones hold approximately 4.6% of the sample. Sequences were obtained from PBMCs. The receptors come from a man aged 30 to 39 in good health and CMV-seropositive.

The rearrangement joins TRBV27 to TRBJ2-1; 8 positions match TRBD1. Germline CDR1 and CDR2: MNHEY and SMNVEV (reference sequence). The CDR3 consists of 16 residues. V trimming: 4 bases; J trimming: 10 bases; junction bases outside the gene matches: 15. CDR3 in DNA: TGTGCCAGCAGTTACATCGGGACAGGCCTTTCTGTGGAGCAGTTCTTC. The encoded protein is CASSYIGTGLSVEQFF.

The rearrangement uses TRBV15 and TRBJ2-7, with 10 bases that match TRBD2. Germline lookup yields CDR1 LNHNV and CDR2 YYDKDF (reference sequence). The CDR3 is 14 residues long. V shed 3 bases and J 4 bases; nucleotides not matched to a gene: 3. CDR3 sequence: CATSRLAGDYEQYF. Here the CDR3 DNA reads TGTGCCACCAGCAGGCTAGCGGGGGATTACGAGCAGTACTTC.

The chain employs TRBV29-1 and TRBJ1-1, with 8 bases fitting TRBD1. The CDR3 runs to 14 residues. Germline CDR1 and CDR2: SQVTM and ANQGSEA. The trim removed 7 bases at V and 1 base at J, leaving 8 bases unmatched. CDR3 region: CSAGLGTGNTEAFF. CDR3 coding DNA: TGCAGCGCCGGACTTGGGACAGGGAACACTGAAGCTTTCTTT.

For the CDR3, the DNA is TGTGCCAGCAGCTTGGATCCCGGGAACTACGAGCAGTACTTC. Its translation: CASSLDPGNYEQYF. The chain links TRBV5-5 to TRBJ2-7, with D perhaps TRBD2 (5 bases). V lost 0 bases to trimming and J lost 3 bases, with 10 bases between them. CDR1 and CDR2 (germline): SGHKS, YYEKEE (reference sequence). The CDR3 spans 14 residues. The whole variable domain, remainder taken from reference TRBV5-5 and TRBJ2-7, is DAGVTQSPTHLIKTRGQQVTLRCSPISGHKSVSWYQQVLGQGPQFIFQYYEKEERGRGNFPDRFSARQFPNYSSELNVNALLLGDSALYLCASSLDPGNYEQYFGPGTRLTVT.

The CDR3 DNA sequence: TGTGCCAGCAGCGCAACCGGGACAGGTGGCTACACCTTC. Amino acid sequence: CASSATGTGGYTF. The chain links TRBV9 to TRBJ1-2, with 8 bases that match TRBD1. The V and J ends lost 3 bases and 7 bases, in that order; junction bases with no gene match: 5. Per the germline V gene, CDR1 is SGDLS and CDR2 is YYNGEE. The CDR3 loop spans 13 amino acids.

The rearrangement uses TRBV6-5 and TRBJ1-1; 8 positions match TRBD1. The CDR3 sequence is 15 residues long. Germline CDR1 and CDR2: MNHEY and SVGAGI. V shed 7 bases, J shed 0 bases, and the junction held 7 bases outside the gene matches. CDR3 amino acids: CASIEQGGLNTEAFF. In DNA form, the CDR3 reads TGTGCCAGCATAGAACAGGGGGGGCTGAACACTGAAGCTTTCTTT.

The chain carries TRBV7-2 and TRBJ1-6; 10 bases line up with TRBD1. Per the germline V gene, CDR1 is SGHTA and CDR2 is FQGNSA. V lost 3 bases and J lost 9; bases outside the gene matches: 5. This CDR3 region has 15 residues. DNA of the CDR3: TGTGCCAGCAGCTTCGCCGGGACAGGGGTTTCACCCCTCCACTTT. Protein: CASSFAGTGVSPLHF. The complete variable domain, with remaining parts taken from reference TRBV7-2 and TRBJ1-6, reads GAGVSQSPSNKVTEKGKDVELRCDPISGHTALYWYRQSLGQGLEFLIYFQGNSAPDKSGLPSDRFSAERTGGSVSTLTIQRTQQEDSAVYLCASSFAGTGVSPLHFGNGTRLTVT.

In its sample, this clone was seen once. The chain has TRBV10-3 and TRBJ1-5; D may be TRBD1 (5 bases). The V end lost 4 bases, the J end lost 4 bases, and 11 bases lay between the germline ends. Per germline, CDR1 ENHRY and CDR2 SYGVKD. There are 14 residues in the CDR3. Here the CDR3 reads CAISARDGNQPQHF. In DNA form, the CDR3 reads TGTGCCATCAGTGCGCGGGACGGAAATCAGCCCCAGCATTTT.

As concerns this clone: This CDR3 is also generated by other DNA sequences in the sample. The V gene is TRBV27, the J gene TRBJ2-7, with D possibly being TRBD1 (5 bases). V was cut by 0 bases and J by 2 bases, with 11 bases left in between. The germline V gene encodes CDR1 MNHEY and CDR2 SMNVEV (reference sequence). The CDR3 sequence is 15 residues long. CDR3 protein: CASSLSGQGTYEQYF. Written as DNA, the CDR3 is TGTGCCAGCAGTTTATCGGGGCAGGGAACCTACGAGCAGTACTTC.

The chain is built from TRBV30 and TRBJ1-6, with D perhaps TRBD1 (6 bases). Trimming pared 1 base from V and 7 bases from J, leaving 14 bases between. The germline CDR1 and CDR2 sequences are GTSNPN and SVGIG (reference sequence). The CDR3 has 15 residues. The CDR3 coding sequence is TGTGCCTGGAGTGGGGGGACAAGGTGGAATTCACCCCTCCACTTT. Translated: CAWSGGTRWNSPLHF.

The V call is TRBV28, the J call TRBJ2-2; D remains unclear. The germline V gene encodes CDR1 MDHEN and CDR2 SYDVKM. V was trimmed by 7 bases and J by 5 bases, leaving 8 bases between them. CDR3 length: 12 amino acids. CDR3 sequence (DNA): TGTGCCAGCACCCGGAGAACCGGGGAGCTGTTTTTT. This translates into CASTRRTGELFF.

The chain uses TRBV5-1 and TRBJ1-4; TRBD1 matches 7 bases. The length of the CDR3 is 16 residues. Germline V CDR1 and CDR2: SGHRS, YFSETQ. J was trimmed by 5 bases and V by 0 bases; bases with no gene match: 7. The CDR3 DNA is TGCGCCAGCAGCTTGGCCTCCGGGACAGTGAATGAAAAACTGTTTTTT. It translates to CASSLASGTVNEKLFF.

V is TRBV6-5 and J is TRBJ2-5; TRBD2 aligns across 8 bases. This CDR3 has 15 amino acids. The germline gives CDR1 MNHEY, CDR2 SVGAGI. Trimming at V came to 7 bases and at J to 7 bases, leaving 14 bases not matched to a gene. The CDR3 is CASIYPGGGGGTQYF. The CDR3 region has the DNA TGTGCCAGCATCTACCCGGGAGGGGGGGGAGGGACCCAGTACTTC.

The CDR3 sequence is CASSGTSRSFLSNTGELFF. The DNA of the CDR3 is TGTGCCAGCAGCGGAACATCCAGGTCTTTCTTGTCCAACACCGGGGAGCTGTTTTTT. The chain is built from TRBV4-2 and TRBJ2-2; D not resolved. V gave up 5 bases and J gave up 2 bases, with 24 bases separating them. This CDR3 region has 19 residues. Germline V gene lookup returns CDR1 LGHNA and CDR2 YNFKEQ.

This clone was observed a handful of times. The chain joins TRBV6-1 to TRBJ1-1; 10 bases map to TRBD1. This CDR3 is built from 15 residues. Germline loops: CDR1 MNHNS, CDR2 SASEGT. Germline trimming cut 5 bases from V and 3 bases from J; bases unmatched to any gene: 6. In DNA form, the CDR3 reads TGTGCCAGCAGTACCTGGGGGACAGGGGACACTGAAGCTTTCTTT. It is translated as CASSTWGTGDTEAFF.

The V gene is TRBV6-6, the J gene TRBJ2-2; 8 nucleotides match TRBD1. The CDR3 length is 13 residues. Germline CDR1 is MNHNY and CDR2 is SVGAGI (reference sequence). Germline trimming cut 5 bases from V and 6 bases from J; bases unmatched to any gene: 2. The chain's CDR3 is CASSTTGAGELFF. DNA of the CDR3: TGTGCCAGCAGTACGACAGGGGCCGGGGAGCTGTTTTTT.

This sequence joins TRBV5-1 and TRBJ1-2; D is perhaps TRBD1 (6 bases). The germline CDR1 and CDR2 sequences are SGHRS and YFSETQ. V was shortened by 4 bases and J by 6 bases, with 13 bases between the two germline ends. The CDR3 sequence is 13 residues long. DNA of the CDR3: TGCGCCAGCAGCGTACAGGGAAGGGATGGCTACACCTTC. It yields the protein CASSVQGRDGYTF. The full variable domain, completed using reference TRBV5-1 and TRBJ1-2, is KAGVTQTPRYLIKTRGQQVTLSCSPISGHRSVSWYQQTPGQGLQFLFEYFSETQRNKGNFPGRFSGRQFSNSRSEMNVSTLELGDSALYLCASSVQGRDGYTFGSGTRLTVV.

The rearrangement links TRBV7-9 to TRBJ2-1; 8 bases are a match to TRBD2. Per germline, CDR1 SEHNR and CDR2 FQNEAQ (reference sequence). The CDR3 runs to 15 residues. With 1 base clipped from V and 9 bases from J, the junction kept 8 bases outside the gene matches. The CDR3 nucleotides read TGTGCCAGCAGCTTAGACGGGAGGGCCGACCGTGAGCAGTTCTTC. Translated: CASSLDGRADREQFF.

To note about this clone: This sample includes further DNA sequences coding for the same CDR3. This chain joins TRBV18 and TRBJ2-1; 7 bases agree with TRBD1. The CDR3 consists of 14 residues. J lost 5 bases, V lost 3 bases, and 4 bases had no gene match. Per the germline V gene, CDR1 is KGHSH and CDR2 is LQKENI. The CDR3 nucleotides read TGTGCCAGCTCACCCCAAGACAGGGACAATGAGCAGTTCTTC. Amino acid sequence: CASSPQDRDNEQFF. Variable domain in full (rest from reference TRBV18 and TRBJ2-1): NAGVMQNPRHLVRRRGQEARLRCSPMKGHSHVYWYRQLPEEGLKFMVYLQKENIIDESGMPKERFSAEFPKEGPSILRIQQVVRGDSAAYFCASSPQDRDNEQFFGPGTRLTVL.

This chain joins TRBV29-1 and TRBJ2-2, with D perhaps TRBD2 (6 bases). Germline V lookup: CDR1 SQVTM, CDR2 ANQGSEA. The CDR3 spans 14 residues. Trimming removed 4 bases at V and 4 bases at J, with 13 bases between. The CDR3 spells CSVVVGGATGELFF. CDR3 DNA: TGCAGCGTTGTAGTGGGGGGTGCCACCGGGGAGCTGTTTTTT.

CDR3 DNA: TGTGCCAGCTCATCTCCGGGACAGGGCGTCTTTGGGGCCAACGTCCTGACTTTC. It is translated as CASSSPGQGVFGANVLTF. The gene calls are TRBV18 and TRBJ2-6; 9 bases are a match to TRBD1. J gave up 3 bases and V 5 bases, and 11 bases lay outside the gene matches. Germline V CDR1 and CDR2: KGHSH, LQKENI. This CDR3 is built from 18 residues.